This T cell receptor beta chain comes out of a study of cytomegalovirus exposure and HLA in healthy donors. Produced via immunoSEQ multiplex PCR; TCRdb's table is partial and in-frame only. Counted here are over 100,000 clones, roughly nine tenths occurring once; the ten biggest clones make up 0.95% to 1.5%. As to this clone: What it binds is unknown.

V was clipped by 5 bases and J by 5 bases; unmatched bases: 14. Per germline, CDR1 SGHAT and CDR2 FQNNGV. The CDR3 consists of 16 residues. General study results and limits: According to a subsequent analysis, TCR clusters identified in the first cohort showed a tendency to co-occur across the approximately 120 validation repertoires.

Donors came from a validation cohort of over a hundred subjects, distinct from the first 666-subject cohort. The sequence derives from a woman aged 18-29 years in good health and CMV-seronegative. The rearrangement joins TRBV11-2 to TRBJ2-5, with 7 bases aligning to TRBD2. The sample comprised PBMCs. For the CDR3, the DNA is TGTGCCAGCAGCAGCCCGGGGGGTAGAATGCGGGAGACCCAGTACTTC. It codes for CASSSPGGRMRETQYF.